In its sample, the clone carrying this T cell receptor (beta chain) was seen a few times. Its antigen is unknown. This record comes from a study of beta chain features in type 1 diabetes. Points from the study as a whole: Patients with type 1 diabetes carried fewer insertions and had more deletions at their VDJ junctions.

The entirety of the isolated RNA underwent reverse transcription, so expressed TCRB transcripts were sequenced. Naive, central memory and regulatory T cell samples yielded about 4 million reads on average. Sequencing used immunoSEQ multiplex PCR; TCRdb keeps in-frame clones, though not all of them. The sample holds approximately 330,000 clones, about 11% seen once. A CD45RO/CCR7/CD25/CD127/CD95/CD27 panel sorted naive, central memory, regulatory and stem cell-like memory CD4+ cells. This CDR3 has 15 residues. V trimming: 4 bases; J trimming: 2 bases; junction bases outside the gene matches: 3. Germline assignment: CDR1 SGDLS and CDR2 YYNGEE.

J is TRBJ2-1 and V is TRBV9, with TRBD2 matching 10 bases. This TCR came from a woman aged 25 to 45 in good health. The sample consisted of naive CD4+ T cells from blood. In nucleotides, the CDR3 is TGTGCCAGCAGCCCAACTAGCGGGACCTACAATGAGCAGTTCTTC. Amino acids: CASSPTSGTYNEQFF.